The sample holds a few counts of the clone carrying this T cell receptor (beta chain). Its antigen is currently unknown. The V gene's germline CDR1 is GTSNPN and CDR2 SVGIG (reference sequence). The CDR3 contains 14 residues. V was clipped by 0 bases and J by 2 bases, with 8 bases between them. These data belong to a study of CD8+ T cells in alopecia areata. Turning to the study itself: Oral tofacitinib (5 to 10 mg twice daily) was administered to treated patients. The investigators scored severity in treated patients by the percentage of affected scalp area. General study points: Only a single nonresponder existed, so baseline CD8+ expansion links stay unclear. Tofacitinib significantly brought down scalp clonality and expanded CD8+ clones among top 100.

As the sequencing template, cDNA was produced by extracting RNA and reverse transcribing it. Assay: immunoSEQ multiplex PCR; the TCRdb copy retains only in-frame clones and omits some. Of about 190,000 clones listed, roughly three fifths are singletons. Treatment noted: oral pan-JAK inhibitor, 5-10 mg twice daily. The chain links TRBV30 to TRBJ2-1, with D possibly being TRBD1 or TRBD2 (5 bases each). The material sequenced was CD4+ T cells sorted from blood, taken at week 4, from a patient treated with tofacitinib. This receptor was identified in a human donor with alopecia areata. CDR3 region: CAWSVQGPYNEQFF. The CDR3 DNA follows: TGTGCCTGGAGTGTCCAGGGACCCTACAATGAGCAGTTCTTC.